This T cell receptor (beta chain) appears in the sequencing data of a study of technical replicates of blood from several donors (dated by TCRdb to the late 2010s). About this clone: Its antigen is currently not known. No clone much larger than this one lies a single base away; base qualities are absent.

Library preparation used the immunoSEQ multiplex PCR assay. TCRdb obtained this table from immuneACCESS and retained in-frame rearrangements with V and J assigned. These tables miss some clones; where compared with another copy, unresolved V genes account for less than half of the shortfall, and the remainder is unexplained. The sample records approximately 70,000 clones, 95% to 98% of which are singletons. The biggest ten clones account for under 0.2% of the sample. CDR1 and CDR2, looked up from the germline V gene (reference sequence), are GTSNPN and SVGIG. Here V drops 5 bases and J drops 2 bases, and the junction holds 8 bases not matched to any gene. The CDR3 measures 15 amino acids from cysteine to phenylalanine. The entry retains the CDR3 DNA only, 45 bases that are in frame from base 1.

This clonotype originated in a human donor in good health. The sample comprised T cells isolated from PBMCs. The chain is assembled from TRBV30 and TRBJ2-3; TRBD2 lines up with 9 middle nucleotides. The nucleotide sequence reads TGTGCCTGGGAGGCGGGGGGGCTGGTCACAGATACGCAGTATTTT. Its translation reads: CAWEAGGLVTDTQYF. Joined to the reference TRBV30 and TRBJ2-3 proteins, this CDR3 gives the full variable domain: SQTIHQWPATLVQPVGSPLSLECTVEGTSNPNLYWYRQAAGRGLQLLFYSVGIGQISSEVPQNLSASRPQDRQFILSSKKLLLSDSGFYLCAWEAGGLVTDTQYFGPGTRLTVL.